This TCR beta chain derives from a study of cytomegalovirus exposure and HLA in healthy donors (dated by TCRdb to 2015 to 2018). Regarding the complete study: An earlier analysis of roughly 630 of the donors reported more than 250 Gb of sequence data and 120 million or so unique TCR beta sequences from 150 million to 200 million T cells. Typing coverage differed by locus: A, B, C, DRB1 and DQB1 were typed in about 620-640 donors, DQA1 in approximately 520, DPA1 in around 580, and DPB1 in just under 480. A later genetic analysis used genome-wide SNP genotypes for about three fifths of the roughly 700 donors, treating that subset as a discovery cohort. The genetic ancestry cluster associated with self-reported Caucasian donors included around 76% of the 300 to 450 genotyped donors. The study combined high-throughput TCR immunosequencing, statistical association of individual TCRs with disease status, and machine learning to predict cytomegalovirus infection status. An early release covering 550 to 650 HLA-typed donors comprised approximately 300 gigabases of sequencing data and around 86 million unique TCR sequences. Roughly 5 DR-DQ haplotypes were handled as single units for association and clustering, since linkage in the cohort was strong. A separate validation cohort of about 110 different subjects was used in addition to the 666-subject first cohort. A later analysis re-analyzed previously published TCR beta repertoires from 666 donors and added high-resolution HLA genotyping to study TCR occurrence patterns. Rather than drawing on any new phenotypic data, the later analysis identified candidate immune exposures from TCR beta sequences and the way those sequences occurred across donors. Every discovery cohort repertoire had been produced on one sequencing platform. Among around 400 genotyped donors of the cohort, an average of approximately 240,000 unique TCR beta nucleotide sequences were sequenced per donor, around a sixth of them non-productive. HLA typing included class I and class II loci at four-digit resolution. The study aimed to test whether signatures of past pathogen exposure could be identified by cataloging public T cell receptors. An earlier analysis of 587 of the donors applied high-throughput TCR beta sequencing to assess whether each TCR beta V gene segment acted as functional or pseudogenic. The study used immunosequencing to profile the T cell repertoires of several hundred subjects and linked those repertoires to cytomegalovirus serostatus. Donor age, sex, ethnicity and CMV serostatus were collected together with the repertoire data.

In regard to this clone: The antigen this receptor binds is unknown. Qualities for individual bases were not recorded, and no much larger clone is one base off.

V is pruned by 2 bases and J by 10 bases, leaving 4 bases of the junction without a gene match. The germline V gene provides CDR1 MNHEY and CDR2 SVGAGI. The CDR3 covers 15 residues, taking in both the cysteine and the phenylalanine. The retained sequence is limited to the CDR3, 45 bases, with the frame set at the first base. The receptor library was made with the immunoSEQ multiplex PCR assay. A mixture of 60 forward primers for TCR Vbeta segments and 13 reverse primers for TCR Jbeta segments was used in the multiplex PCR. The CDR3 region of rearranged TCR beta genes was amplified from genomic DNA with a multiplex PCR assay. Amplified TCR beta libraries were sequenced as 87-base-pair reads on the Illumina HiSeq System. The paper's data handling went like this. A later analysis tallied tens of millions of unique TCR beta chains across the 666 repertoires, and about 12 million of those chains were shared by two or more donors. A nearest-neighbor algorithm error-corrected the raw reads and collapsed the reads into unique sequences, merging closely related sequences to remove PCR and sequencing errors. V, D and J gene segments were assigned by aligning CDR3 sequences to IMGT reference sequences. Each retained sequence needed at least a six-nucleotide match to both a V gene segment and a J gene segment. A rearrangement counted as productive if the CDR3 had no stop codons and remained in frame with V and J, and every other rearrangement counted as non-productive. CDR3 was defined by IMGT convention, running from the second conserved V-encoded cysteine to the conserved J-encoded phenylalanine. The earlier analysis of more than 450 of the donors excluded sequences that lacked an unambiguous match to a single V gene segment. In an earlier analysis of approximately 500 of the donors, a V segment was called functional when productive rearrangements were above 56.7%, and segregating when the standard deviation between donors exceeded 5%. A statistical classification framework was built for diagnosing cytomegalovirus status from the catalog of TCR beta chain sequences. V and J gene assignment, in a later analysis, came from comparing TCR nucleotide sequences with IMGT/GENE-DB human TR gene sequences. The TCRdist pipeline was used in a later analysis to assign CDR3 sequences and most-parsimonious VDJ recombination scenarios. In a later analysis, each TCR beta chain was defined by its CDR3 amino acid sequence together with its V-gene family, and reads lacking a unique V-gene family were excluded. A later analysis removed roughly 590 highly shared, low-generation-probability nucleotide sequences to deal with suspected cross-contamination and a sequencing artifact. For each public chain, a later analysis derived a clonal expansion index from normalized ranks of inferred template counts within each repertoire. A later analysis computed generation probabilities with a VDJ recombination model fitted to out-of-frame rearrangements, and checked the results against IGoR. In a later analysis, hypergeometric tests were used to score TCR-TCR, TCR-HLA and TCR-CMV co-occurrence, with a repertoire-size bias correction applied to TCR pairs. To estimate false discovery rates, a later analysis permuted the HLA or CMV assignments 20 times. In a later analysis, co-occurring TCRs were grouped with DBSCAN, and TCRdist sequence similarity was added when clustering was performed within HLA-allele-positive subsets. For co-occurrence clustering, repertoires with fewer than 30,000 or more than 120,000 public chains were excluded, along with several repertoires with anomalous nucleotide sharing. The source is immuneACCESS, and TCRdb retained only in-frame sequences with V and J called. Part of the clones is not carried over; for the studies checked, unresolved V genes explain less than half of this, and the remainder is unexplained. V and J calls plus clone size are reproduced from that table; the DNA served to infer D and trimming. In this sample the table shows about 160,000 clones, 75% to 90% of which occur a single time. The ten largest make up around 6.5% of the sample.

The paper as a whole reports these results and caveats: The sequencing pipeline was judged likely to have produced a cluster of highly shared sequence variants as a technical artifact. An earlier analysis of some 560 of the donors showed that most TCR beta V segments appeared in productive rearrangements either about 87% or about 30% of the time, which broadly matched IMGT annotations. Across donors, most TCR sequences were observed very rarely, whereas some public TCRs were present in many individuals. Cytomegalovirus status was reported to be diagnosed by the classifier with high specificity and sensitivity in both the original and validation cohorts. The study listed 164 TCR beta chains as associated with cytomegalovirus. In vitro tests confirmed that a few of the cytomegalovirus-associated TCR beta chains recognize cytomegalovirus antigens. The only immune exposure information available for the cohort was CMV serostatus. A later genetic analysis associated a missense DCLRE1C variant with V-gene and J-gene trimming of TCR beta chains, and an independent cohort replicated the association. Because the 87-base-pair reads could not distinguish some IMGT-functional V segments, including TRBV6-2 and TRBV6-3, those segments were excluded. Most CMV-associated TCR beta chains appeared to be HLA-restricted in a later analysis, and the HLA associations seemed to be driven largely by CMV exposure. In a later analysis, HLA-associated TCR beta chains showed more clonal expansion and lower generation probabilities than non-associated chains that were equally common. Correlated functional status among segregating V segments might reflect linkage disequilibrium, but an unknown experimental factor could not be ruled out. Compared with the approximately 700-donor mean, donors in an Asian-associated ancestry cluster had fewer N-insertions in productive TCRs, according to a later genetic analysis. Presence/absence analyses assumed roughly uniform sequencing depth across donors, an assumption that may not hold. According to the authors, the approach could potentially be generalized to other disease states and immunological phenotypes. According to a later analysis, TCR association rates differed among HLA loci, with DRB1 alleles showing the most associated TCRs and HLA-C alleles showing the fewest. Because some donors lacked HLA typing at each locus, the association tests relied only on the typed subset. A later analysis associated around 16,000 TCR beta sequences with specific HLA alleles at a false discovery rate of 0.05. Only TCR beta chains were sequenced in this cohort, and the absence of alpha or paired-chain data limited detectable features. Over 15 rarely observed V segments, including chromosome 9 orphons, were excluded from the earlier analysis of several hundred of the donors because counts were too low. A further reported finding was that TCR beta sequences accurately predicted the HLA-A and HLA-B alleles for most subjects in the first cohort. Assigning TCR associations to individual alleles was difficult when HLA alleles, especially DR and DQ, strongly co-occurred. Several of the top co-occurrence clusters appeared to be linked to parvovirus B19, influenza, CMV and Epstein-Barr virus, according to a later analysis.

The cohort was made up of about 670 healthy bone marrow donors. All cohort members were sampled while nominally healthy, although unrecorded immune exposures were likely present. The donor was CMV seropositive and was included in the group of 250 to 350 seropositive cohort members. Every donor gave a peripheral blood sample, and the peripheral blood mononuclear cells from that sample were used for TCR beta sequencing. Genomic DNA was extracted from the blood cell samples with the Qiagen DNeasy Blood Extraction Kit. Sample: PBMCs. This receptor was taken from a male donor in good health and CMV-seropositive. Recombination joined TRBV6-5 with TRBJ1-6; 11 bases in the middle match TRBD1. The CDR3: CASSYGTGGRSPLHF. The DNA sequence reads TGTGCCAGCAGTTACGGGACAGGGGGAAGGTCACCCCTCCACTTT.